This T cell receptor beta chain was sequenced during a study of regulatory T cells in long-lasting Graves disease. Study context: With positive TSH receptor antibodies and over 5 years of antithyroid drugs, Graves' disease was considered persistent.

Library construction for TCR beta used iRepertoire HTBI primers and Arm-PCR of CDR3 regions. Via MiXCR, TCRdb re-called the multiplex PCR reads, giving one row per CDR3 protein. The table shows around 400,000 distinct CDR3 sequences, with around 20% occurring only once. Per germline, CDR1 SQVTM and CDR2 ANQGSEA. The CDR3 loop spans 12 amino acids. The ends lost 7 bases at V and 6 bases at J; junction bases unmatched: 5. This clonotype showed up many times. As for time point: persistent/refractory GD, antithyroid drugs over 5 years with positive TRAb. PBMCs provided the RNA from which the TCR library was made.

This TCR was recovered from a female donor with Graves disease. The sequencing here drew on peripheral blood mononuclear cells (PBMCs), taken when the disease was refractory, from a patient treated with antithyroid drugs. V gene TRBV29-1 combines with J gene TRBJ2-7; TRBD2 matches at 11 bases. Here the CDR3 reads CSDSGTSGEQYF. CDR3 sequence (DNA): TGCAGCGACTCCGGGACTAGCGGCGAGCAGTACTTC.